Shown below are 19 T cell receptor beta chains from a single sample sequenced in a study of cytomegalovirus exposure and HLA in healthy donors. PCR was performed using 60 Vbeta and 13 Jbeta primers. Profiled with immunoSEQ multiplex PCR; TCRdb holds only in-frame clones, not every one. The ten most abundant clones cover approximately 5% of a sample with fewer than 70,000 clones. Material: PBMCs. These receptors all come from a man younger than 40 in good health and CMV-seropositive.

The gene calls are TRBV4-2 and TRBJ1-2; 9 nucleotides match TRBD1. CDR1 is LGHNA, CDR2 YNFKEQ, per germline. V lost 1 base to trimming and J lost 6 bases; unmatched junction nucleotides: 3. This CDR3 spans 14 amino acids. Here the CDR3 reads CASSQGTGEDGYTF. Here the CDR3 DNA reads TGTGCCAGCAGCCAAGGGACAGGGGAGGATGGCTACACCTTC.

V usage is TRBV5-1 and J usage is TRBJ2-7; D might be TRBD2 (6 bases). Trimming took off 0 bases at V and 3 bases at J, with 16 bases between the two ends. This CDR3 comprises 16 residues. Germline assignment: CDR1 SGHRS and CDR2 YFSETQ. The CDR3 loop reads CASSLAGGGSVYEQYF. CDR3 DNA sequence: TGCGCCAGCAGCTTGGCCGGAGGAGGGAGTGTCTACGAGCAGTACTTC.

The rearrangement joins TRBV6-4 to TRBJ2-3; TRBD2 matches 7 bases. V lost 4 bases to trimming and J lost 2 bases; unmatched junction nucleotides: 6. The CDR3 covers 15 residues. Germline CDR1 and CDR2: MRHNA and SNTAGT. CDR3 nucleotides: TGTGCCAGCAGTGTAGGCGGGAGCTCCACAGATACGCAGTATTTT. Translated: CASSVGGSSTDTQYF.

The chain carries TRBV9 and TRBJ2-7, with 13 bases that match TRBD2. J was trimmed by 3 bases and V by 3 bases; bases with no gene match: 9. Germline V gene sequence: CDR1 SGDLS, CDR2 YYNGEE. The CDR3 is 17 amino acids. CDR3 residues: CASSEGLAGPGRYEQYF. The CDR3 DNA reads TGTGCCAGCAGCGAGGGACTAGCGGGGCCTGGACGCTACGAGCAGTACTTC.

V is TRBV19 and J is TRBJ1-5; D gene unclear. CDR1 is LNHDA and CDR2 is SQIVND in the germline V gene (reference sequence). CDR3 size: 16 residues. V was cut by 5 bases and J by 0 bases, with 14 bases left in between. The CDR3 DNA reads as TGTGCCAGTAGTTATACATTCGGGTATAGCAATCAGCCCCAGCATTTT. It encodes CASSYTFGYSNQPQHF. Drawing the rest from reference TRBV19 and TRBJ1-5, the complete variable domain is DGGITQSPKYLFRKEGQNVTLSCEQNLNHDAMYWYRQDPGQGLRLIYYSQIVNDFQKGDIAEGYSVSREKKESFPLTVTSAQKNPTAFYLCASSYTFGYSNQPQHFGDGTRLSIL.

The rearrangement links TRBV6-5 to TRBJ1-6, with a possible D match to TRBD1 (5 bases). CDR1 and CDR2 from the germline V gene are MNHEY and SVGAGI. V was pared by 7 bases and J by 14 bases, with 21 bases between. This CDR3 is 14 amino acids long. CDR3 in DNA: TGTGCCAGCACCTCCTCCCTAGACAGATGGGCCCTCCACTTT. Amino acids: CASTSSLDRWALHF.

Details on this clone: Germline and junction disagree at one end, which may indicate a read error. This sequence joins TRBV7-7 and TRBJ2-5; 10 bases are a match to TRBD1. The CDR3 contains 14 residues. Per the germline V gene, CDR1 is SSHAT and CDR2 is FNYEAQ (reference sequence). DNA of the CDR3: TGTGCTAGCAGCTTGGGACAGGGGATCGAGACCCAGTACTTC. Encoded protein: CASSLGQGIETQYF.

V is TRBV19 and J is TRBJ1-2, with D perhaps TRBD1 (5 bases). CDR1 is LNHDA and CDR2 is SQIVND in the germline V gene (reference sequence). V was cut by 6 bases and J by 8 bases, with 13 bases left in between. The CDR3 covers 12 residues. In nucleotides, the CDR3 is TGTGCCAGTAGCCTAGGAGGGACCGGCTACACCTTC. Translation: CASSLGGTGYTF.

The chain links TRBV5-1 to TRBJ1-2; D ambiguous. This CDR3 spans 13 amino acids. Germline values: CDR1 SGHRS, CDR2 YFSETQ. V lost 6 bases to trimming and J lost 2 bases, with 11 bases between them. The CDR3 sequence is CASTAAENYGYTF. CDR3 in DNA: TGCGCCAGCACCGCGGCGGAGAACTATGGCTACACCTTC.

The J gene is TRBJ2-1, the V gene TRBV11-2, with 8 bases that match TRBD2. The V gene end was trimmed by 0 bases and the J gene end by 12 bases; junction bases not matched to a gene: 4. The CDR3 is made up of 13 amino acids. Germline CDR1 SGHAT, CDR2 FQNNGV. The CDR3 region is CASSLDTSGWQFF. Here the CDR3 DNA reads TGTGCCAGCAGCTTAGATACTAGCGGTTGGCAGTTCTTC.

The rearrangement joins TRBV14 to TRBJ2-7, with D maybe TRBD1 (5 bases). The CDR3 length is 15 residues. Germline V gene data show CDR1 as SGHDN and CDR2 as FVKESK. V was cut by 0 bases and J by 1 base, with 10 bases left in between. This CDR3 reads CASSQETAPSYEQYF. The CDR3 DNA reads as TGTGCCAGCAGCCAAGAGACAGCCCCATCCTACGAGCAGTACTTC.

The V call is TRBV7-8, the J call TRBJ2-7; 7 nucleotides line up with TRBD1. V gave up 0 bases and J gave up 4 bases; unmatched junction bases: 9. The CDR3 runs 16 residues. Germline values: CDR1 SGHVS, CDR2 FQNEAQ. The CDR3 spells CASSLAGQAGAYEQYF. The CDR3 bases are TGTGCCAGCAGCTTAGCCGGACAGGCAGGAGCGTACGAGCAGTACTTC.

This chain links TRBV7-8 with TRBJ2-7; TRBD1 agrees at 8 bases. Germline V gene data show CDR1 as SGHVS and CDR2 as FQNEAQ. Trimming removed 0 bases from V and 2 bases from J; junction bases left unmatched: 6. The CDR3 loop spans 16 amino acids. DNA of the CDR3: TGTGCCAGCAGCTTAGCTCCGACAGGGGCTCCCTACGAGCAGTACTTC. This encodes CASSLAPTGAPYEQYF.

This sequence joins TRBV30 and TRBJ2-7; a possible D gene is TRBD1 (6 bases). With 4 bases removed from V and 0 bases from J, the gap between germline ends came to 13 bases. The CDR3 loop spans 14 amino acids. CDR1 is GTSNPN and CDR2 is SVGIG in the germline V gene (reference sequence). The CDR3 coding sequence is TGTGCCTGGACCGCAAGGGGGAGCTCCTACGAGCAGTACTTC. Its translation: CAWTARGSSYEQYF.

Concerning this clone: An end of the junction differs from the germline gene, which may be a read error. The CDR3 DNA follows: TGTGCCTGGAGCTCCACAGATAAGCAGTATTTT. Protein: CAWSSTDKQYF. The chain employs TRBV30 and TRBJ2-3; no reliable D call. The length of the CDR3 is 11 residues. Germline V gives CDR1 GTSNPN, CDR2 SVGIG (reference sequence). Combining the CDR3 with reference TRBV30 and TRBJ2-3 gives the whole variable domain SQTIHQWPATLVQPVGSPLSLECTVEGTSNPNLYWYRQAAGRGLQLLFYSVGIGQISSEVPQNLSASRPQDRQFILSSKKLLLSDSGFYLCAWSSTDKQYFGPGTRLTVL.

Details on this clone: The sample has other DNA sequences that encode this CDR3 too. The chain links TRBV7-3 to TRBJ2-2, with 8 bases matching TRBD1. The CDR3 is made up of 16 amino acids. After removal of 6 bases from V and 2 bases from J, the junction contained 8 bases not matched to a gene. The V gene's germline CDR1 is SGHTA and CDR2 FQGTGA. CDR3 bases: TGTGCCAGCAGTCAAACAGGGGGAATTAACACCGGGGAGCTGTTTTTT. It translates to CASSQTGGINTGELFF.

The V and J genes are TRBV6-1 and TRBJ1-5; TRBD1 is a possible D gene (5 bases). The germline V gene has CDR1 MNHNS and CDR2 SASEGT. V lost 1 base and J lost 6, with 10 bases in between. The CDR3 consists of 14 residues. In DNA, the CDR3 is TGTGCCAGCAGTGAAGGGCAGGGCTCTCAGCCCCAGCATTTT. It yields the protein CASSEGQGSQPQHF.

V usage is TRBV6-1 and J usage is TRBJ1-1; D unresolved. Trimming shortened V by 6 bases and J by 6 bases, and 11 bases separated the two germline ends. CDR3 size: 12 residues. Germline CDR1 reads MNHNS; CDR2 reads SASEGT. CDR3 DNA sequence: TGTGCCAGCAGGGCGGGTGCAGCTGAAGCTTTCTTT. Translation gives CASRAGAAEAFF.

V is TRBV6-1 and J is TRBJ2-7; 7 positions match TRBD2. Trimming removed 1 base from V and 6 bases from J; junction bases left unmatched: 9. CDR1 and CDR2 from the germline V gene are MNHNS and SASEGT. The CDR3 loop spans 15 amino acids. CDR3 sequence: CASSEVGGVLGEQYF. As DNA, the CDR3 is TGTGCCAGCAGTGAAGTGGGGGGGGTGTTGGGCGAGCAGTACTTC.